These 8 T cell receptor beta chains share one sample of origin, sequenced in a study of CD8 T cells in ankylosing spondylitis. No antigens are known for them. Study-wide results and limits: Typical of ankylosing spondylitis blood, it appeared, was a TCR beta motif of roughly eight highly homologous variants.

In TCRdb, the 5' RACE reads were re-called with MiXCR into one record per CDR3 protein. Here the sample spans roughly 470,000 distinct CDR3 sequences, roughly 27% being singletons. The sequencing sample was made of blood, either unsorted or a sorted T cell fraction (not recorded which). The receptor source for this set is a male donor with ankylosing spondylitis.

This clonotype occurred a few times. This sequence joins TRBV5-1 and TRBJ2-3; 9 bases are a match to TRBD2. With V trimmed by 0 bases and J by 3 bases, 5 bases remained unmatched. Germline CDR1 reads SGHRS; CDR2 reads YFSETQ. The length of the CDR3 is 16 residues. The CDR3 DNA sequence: TGCGCCAGCAGCTTGGTCGGCGGGAGGGCTACAGATACGCAGTATTTT. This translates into CASSLVGGRATDTQYF.

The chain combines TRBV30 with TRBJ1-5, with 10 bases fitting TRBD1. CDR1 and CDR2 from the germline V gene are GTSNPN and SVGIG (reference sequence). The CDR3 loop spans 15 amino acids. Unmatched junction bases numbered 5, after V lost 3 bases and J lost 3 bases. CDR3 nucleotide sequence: TGTGCCTGGAGCCGGGACAGGGGCTCCAATCAGCCCCAGCATTTT. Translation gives CAWSRDRGSNQPQHF.

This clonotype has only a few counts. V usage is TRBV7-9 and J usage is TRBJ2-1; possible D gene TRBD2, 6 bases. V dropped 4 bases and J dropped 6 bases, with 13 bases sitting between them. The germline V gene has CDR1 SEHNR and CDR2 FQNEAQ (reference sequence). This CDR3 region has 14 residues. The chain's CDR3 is CASSSRTGGNEQFF. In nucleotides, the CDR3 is TGTGCCAGCAGCTCTAGAACCGGGGGCAATGAGCAGTTCTTC.

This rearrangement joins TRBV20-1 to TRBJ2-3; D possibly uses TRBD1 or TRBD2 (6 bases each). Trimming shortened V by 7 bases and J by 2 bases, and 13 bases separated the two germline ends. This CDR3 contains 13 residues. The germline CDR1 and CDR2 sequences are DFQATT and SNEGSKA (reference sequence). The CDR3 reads CSGGAGLTDTQYF. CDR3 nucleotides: TGCAGTGGGGGGGCGGGCCTCACAGATACGCAGTATTTT.

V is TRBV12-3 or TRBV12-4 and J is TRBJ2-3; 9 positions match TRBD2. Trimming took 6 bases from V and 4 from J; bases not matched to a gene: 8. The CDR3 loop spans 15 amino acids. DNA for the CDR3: TGTGCCAGCAGCCATAGCGGGAGCGGCGCAGATACGCAGTATTTT. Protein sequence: CASSHSGSGADTQYF.

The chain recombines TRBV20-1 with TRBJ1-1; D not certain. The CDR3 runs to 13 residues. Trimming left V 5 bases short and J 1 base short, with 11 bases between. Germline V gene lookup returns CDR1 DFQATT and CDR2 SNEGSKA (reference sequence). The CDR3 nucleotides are TGCAGTGCTCCTCAAGGCCGGAACACTGAAGCTTTCTTT. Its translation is CSAPQGRNTEAFF.

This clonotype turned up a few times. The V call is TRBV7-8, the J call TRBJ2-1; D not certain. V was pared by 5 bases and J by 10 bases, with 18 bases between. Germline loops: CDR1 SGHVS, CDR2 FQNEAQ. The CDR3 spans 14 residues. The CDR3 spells CASSPTTDLNEQFF. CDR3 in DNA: TGTGCCAGCAGCCCCACGACGGACCTTAACGAGCAGTTCTTC. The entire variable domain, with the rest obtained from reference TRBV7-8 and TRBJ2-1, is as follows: GAGVSQSPRYKVAKRGQDVALRCDPISGHVSLFWYQQALGQGPEFLTYFQNEAQLDKSGLPSDRFFAERPEGSVSTLKIQRTQQEDSAVYLCASSPTTDLNEQFFGPGTRLTVL.

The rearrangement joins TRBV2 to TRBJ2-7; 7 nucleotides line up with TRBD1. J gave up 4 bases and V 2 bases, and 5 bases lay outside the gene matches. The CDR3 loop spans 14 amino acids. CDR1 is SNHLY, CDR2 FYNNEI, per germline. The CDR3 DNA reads TGTGCCAGCAGTGAACGAAACAGGGGTTACGAGCAGTACTTC. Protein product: CASSERNRGYEQYF.